This is a list of T cell receptor beta chains from one sample in a study of blood T cell repertoires in COVID-19. TCRdb's table, derived via immunoSEQ multiplex PCR, lists solely in-frame clones and lacks some. The sample has around 100,000 clones, around 91% seen once. What was sequenced was peripheral blood. These receptors all stem from a woman older than 75 with acute or convalescent COVID-19. The CDR3 runs from the conserved cysteine through the conserved F or W. A D gene is named only where the DNA matches it firmly. Clone sizes are given selectively: once, few, many, or a class where the clone is expanded.

v_call	clone_size	d_call	j_call	cdr3_aa	cdr3_nt
TRBV7-2	few	TRBD2	TRBJ2-3	CASSLGLAGGRQYF	TGTGCCAGCAGCTTAGGGCTAGCGGGGGGCCGGCAGTATTTT
TRBV6-5	once	-	TRBJ1-2	CASSSPSYGYTF	TGTGCCAGCAGTTCCCCCAGCTATGGCTACACCTTC
TRBV18	-	-	TRBJ2-7	CASSPGTPYEQYF	TGTGCCAGCTCACCGGGGACACCGTACGAGCAGTACTTC
TRBV6-1	-	TRBD1	TRBJ2-7	CASSDGQGYEQYF	TGTGCCAGCAGTGATGGACAGGGCTACGAGCAGTACTTC
TRBV24-1	-	-	TRBJ2-2	CATSDFRGNTGELFF	TGTGCCACCAGTGATTTCCGGGGGAACACCGGGGAGCTGTTTTTT
TRBV2	-	TRBD1	TRBJ2-6	CASTSPGQGAGGANVLTF	TGTGCCAGCACATCCCCGGGACAGGGTGCAGGGGGGGCCAACGTCCTGACTTTC
TRBV3-1/TRBV3-2	-	-	TRBJ1-1	CASSHREIGSYTEAFF	TGTGCCAGCAGCCACCGGGAGATTGGATCGTACACTGAAGCTTTCTTT
TRBV19	-	TRBD2	TRBJ2-1	CASSTSGGARDEQFF	TGTGCCAGTAGTACCTCCGGGGGGGCCCGTGATGAGCAGTTCTTC
TRBV6-6	-	TRBD1	TRBJ1-6	CARQDRGLLNSPLHF	TGTGCCAGGCAGGACAGGGGACTTCTTAATTCACCCCTCCACTTT
TRBV5-1	-	-	TRBJ2-5	CASQPGGQEEETQYF	TGCGCCAGCCAGCCGGGCGGGCAGGAAGAAGAGACCCAGTACTTC
TRBV29-1	-	TRBD2	TRBJ2-1	CSVASGLAINEQFF	TGCAGCGTTGCTTCGGGACTAGCAATCAATGAGCAGTTCTTC
TRBV28	once	TRBD1	TRBJ2-7	CASSLGDRGRRRAYEQYF	TGTGCCAGCAGTTTGGGGGACAGGGGGCGAAGGAGGGCCTACGAGCAGTACTTC
TRBV5-1	-	-	TRBJ2-2	CASSQGNRELFF	TGCGCCAGCAGCCAGGGGAACCGGGAGCTGTTTTTT
TRBV18	-	-	TRBJ1-2	CASSPRGSSSDGYTF	TGTGCCAGCTCACCAAGGGGCAGCTCCAGCGATGGCTACACCTTC
TRBV28	-	TRBD2	TRBJ2-4	CASRTLAGGHKNIQYF	TGTGCCAGCAGAACCTTAGCGGGGGGCCACAAAAACATTCAGTACTTC
TRBV19	-	-	TRBJ1-1	CASRSSQGYTEAFF	TGTGCCAGTAGAAGCTCGCAGGGATACACTGAAGCTTTCTTT
TRBV5-4	-	-	TRBJ1-6	CASSLDPVSPLHF	TGTGCCAGCAGCTTGGACCCAGTTTCACCCCTCCACTTT
TRBV7-8	-	-	TRBJ2-1	CASGVPGYEQFF	TGTGCCAGCGGAGTTCCAGGGTATGAGCAGTTCTTC
TRBV10-3	-	-	TRBJ1-1	CAISDRPNTEAFF	TGTGCCATCAGTGACAGGCCGAACACTGAAGCTTTCTTT
TRBV10-1	-	TRBD2	TRBJ2-7	CATLPTTSGASTYEQYF	TGCGCCACCCTCCCGACGACTAGCGGGGCCTCAACCTACGAGCAGTACTTC
TRBV12-3/TRBV12-4	-	-	TRBJ2-5	CASSPGGWETQYF	TGTGCCAGCAGCCCCGGGGGATGGGAGACCCAGTACTTC
TRBV11-2	-	TRBD1	TRBJ2-5	CASSLGRDRVGWETQYF	TGTGCCAGCAGCTTAGGGAGAGACAGGGTGGGTTGGGAGACCCAGTACTTC
TRBV27	-	TRBD2	TRBJ2-3	CASSSDASGGAPDTQYF	TGTGCCAGCAGTTCCGACGCTAGCGGGGGGGCCCCAGATACGCAGTATTTT
TRBV28	-	-	TRBJ2-7	CASSFRGLEYF	TGTGCCAGCAGTTTCAGGGGTTTGGAGTACTTC
TRBV5-6	-	-	TRBJ2-3	CASSLQSTDTQYF	TGTGCCAGCAGCTTACAAAGCACAGATACGCAGTATTTT
TRBV2	-	TRBD1	TRBJ1-5	CASGGQGNQPQHF	TGTGCCAGCGGAGGACAGGGGAATCAGCCCCAGCATTTT